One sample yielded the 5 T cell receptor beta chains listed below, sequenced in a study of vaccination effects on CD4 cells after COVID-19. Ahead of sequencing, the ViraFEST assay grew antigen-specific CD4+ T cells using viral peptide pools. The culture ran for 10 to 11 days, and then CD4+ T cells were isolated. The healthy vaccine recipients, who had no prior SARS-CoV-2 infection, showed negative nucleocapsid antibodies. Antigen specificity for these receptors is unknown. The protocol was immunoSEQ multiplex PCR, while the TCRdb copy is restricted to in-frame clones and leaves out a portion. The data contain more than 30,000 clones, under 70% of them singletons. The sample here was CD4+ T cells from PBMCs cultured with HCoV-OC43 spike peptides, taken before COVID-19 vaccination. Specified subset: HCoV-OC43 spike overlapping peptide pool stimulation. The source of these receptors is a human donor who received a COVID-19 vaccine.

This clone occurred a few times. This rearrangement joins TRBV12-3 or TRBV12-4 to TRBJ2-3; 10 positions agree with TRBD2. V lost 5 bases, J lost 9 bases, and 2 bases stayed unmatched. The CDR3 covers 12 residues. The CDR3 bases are TGTGCCAGCAGTAATAGCGGGGGGACGCAGTATTTT. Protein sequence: CASSNSGGTQYF.

For the CDR3, the DNA is TGTGCCAGCAGTGTGACCAAAGGCGGGGGGGCCACGGATACGCAGTATTTT. The encoded protein is CASSVTKGGGATDTQYF. This chain uses TRBV6-1 with TRBJ2-3; 9 bases line up with TRBD2. CDR1 and CDR2 (germline): MNHNS, SASEGT. V shed 4 bases, J shed 6 bases, and the junction held 14 bases outside the gene matches. The CDR3 is 17 amino acids.

CDR3 sequence (DNA): TGCAGTGCTAGTTTGGTGGCTAACTATGGCTACACCTTC. The encoded protein is CSASLVANYGYTF. This chain uses TRBV20-1 with TRBJ1-2; D not certain. V was cut by 3 bases and J by 0 bases, with 8 bases left in between. The CDR3 sequence is 13 residues long. Germline V gene data show CDR1 as DFQATT and CDR2 as SNEGSKA (reference sequence).

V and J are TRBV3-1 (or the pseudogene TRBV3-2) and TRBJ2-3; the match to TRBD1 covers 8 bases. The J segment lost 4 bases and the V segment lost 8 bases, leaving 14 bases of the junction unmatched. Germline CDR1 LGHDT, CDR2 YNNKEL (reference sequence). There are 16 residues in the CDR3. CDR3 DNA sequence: TGTGCCAGCTCACGACAGGGGACCATTTATCCAGATACGCAGTATTTT. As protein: CASSRQGTIYPDTQYF.

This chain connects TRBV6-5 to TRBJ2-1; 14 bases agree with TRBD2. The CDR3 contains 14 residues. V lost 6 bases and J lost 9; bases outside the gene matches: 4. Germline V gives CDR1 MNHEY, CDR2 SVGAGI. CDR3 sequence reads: CASRWTSGRSEQFF. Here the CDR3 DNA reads TGTGCCAGCAGATGGACTAGCGGGAGGAGTGAGCAGTTCTTC.